This TCR beta chain was profiled in a study of CD8+ T cells in alopecia areata. Treatment described: oral pan-JAK inhibitor, 5-10 mg twice daily. The CDR3 is made up of 16 amino acids. J lost 2 bases, V lost 0 bases, and 4 bases had no gene match. CDR1 and CDR2 (germline): SGHRS, YFSETQ. After isolation, RNA underwent reverse transcription to generate cDNA as the sequencing template. Repertoires were generated with immunoSEQ multiplex PCR, while TCRdb's copy carries only in-frame clones and drops some. This sample yields about 140,000 clones, of which around four fifths are seen a single time; approximately 25% belongs to the top ten.

The starting material was CD8+ T cells sorted from blood, obtained at week 4, from a patient treated with tofacitinib. This TCR derives from a human donor with alopecia areata. This chain links TRBV5-1 with TRBJ2-2; 7 positions agree with TRBD1. The CDR3 region is CASSLGQGYNTGELFF. CDR3 coding DNA: TGCGCCAGCAGCTTGGGACAGGGATACAACACCGGGGAGCTGTTTTTT.